The rows below give T cell receptor beta chains drawn from one sample of a study of T cells in Graves' hyperthyroidism and ophthalmopathy. TCRdb redid the calling of the multiplex PCR reads with MiXCR, one entry per CDR3 protein. Of hundreds of thousands of distinct CDR3 sequences in the sample, about 13% are singletons; the top ten hold about 9.1%. The material sequenced was blood. The receptors come from a woman in her late teens or twenties with Graves' hyperthyroidism. Each CDR3 is given with its conserved first and last residue. Each record gives: D gene, J gene, CDR3 length, V gene, clone size, CDR3 protein, CDR3 DNA. D genes are given only for firm matches. Clone size appears in some rows only: once, few, many, or a class for an expanded clone.

-	TRBJ1-6	13	TRBV6-1	many	CASSADTVEPLHF	TGTGCCAGCAGTGCAGACACGGTGGAACCCCTCCACTTT
-	TRBJ2-2	15	TRBV24-1	-	CATSGRTLNTGELFF	TGTGCCACCAGTGGAAGGACTTTGAACACCGGGGAGCTGTTTTTT
-	TRBJ1-1	19	TRBV18	few	CASSPLRVRGGGMNTEAFF	TGTGCCAGCTCACCACTACGTGTGCGTGGGGGGGGGATGAACACTGAAGCTTTCTTT
TRBD1	TRBJ1-1	14	TRBV7-2	many	CASSPGQANTEAFF	TGTGCCAGCAGCCCGGGACAGGCAAACACTGAAGCTTTCTTT
TRBD1	TRBJ1-4	13	TRBV3-1	many	CASGLTGGEKLFF	TGTGCCAGCGGTTTGACAGGGGGAGAAAAACTGTTTTTT
-	TRBJ2-5	13	TRBV6-1	many	CASTSPGGETQYF	TGTGCCAGCACCTCTCCCGGGGGAGAGACCCAGTACTTC
TRBD1	TRBJ1-4	15	TRBV18	many	CASSPGQVGHEKLFF	TGTGCCAGCTCACCTGGACAGGTCGGCCACGAAAAACTGTTTTTT
-	TRBJ2-7	14	TRBV12-3/TRBV12-4	many	CASRSASVLYEQYF	TGTGCCAGCAGGAGCGCTAGCGTTCTATACGAGCAGTACTTC
TRBD2	TRBJ2-1	14	TRBV20-1	many	CSASAGGAWNEQFF	TGCAGTGCTAGTGCGGGAGGCGCTTGGAATGAGCAGTTCTTC
-	TRBJ2-3	14	TRBV5-1	many	CASSFSISTDTQYF	TGCGCCAGCAGCTTTTCGATCAGCACAGATACGCAGTATTTT
-	TRBJ2-2	14	TRBV18	many	CASSPDSYTGELFF	TGTGCCAGCTCACCTGACAGCTACACCGGGGAGCTGTTTTTT
-	TRBJ1-6	15	TRBV14	few	CASSRGAGVGSPLHF	TGTGCCAGCAGCCGAGGTGCAGGGGTCGGCTCACCCCTCCACTTT
TRBD2	TRBJ2-1	17	TRBV15	few	CATSRGQSGGSYNEQFF	TGTGCCACCAGCAGAGGCCAAAGCGGGGGGTCCTACAATGAGCAGTTCTTC
TRBD1	TRBJ2-1	13	TRBV5-6	many	CASSAGTVNEQFF	TGTGCCAGCAGCGCCGGGACAGTTAATGAGCAGTTCTTC
-	TRBJ1-4	12	TRBV18	many	CASSSYNEKLFF	TGTGCCAGCTCCAGCTACAATGAAAAACTGTTTTTT
-	TRBJ2-7	14	TRBV4-3	few	CASSQVKIADEQYF	TGCGCCAGCAGCCAAGTAAAGATAGCGGACGAGCAGTACTTC
-	TRBJ1-1	15	TRBV14	many	CASSQDNTLNTEAFF	TGTGCCAGCAGCCAAGATAACACCCTGAACACTGAAGCTTTCTTT
-	TRBJ1-2	13	TRBV12-3/TRBV12-4	few	CASRPGRGYGYTF	TGTGCCAGCAGACCCGGGCGGGGGTATGGCTACACCTTC
-	TRBJ2-2	14	TRBV6-1	many	CASNQTKYTGELFF	TGTGCCAGCAACCAGACTAAATACACCGGGGAGCTGTTTTTT
TRBD1	TRBJ1-2	16	TRBV11-3	many	CASSPEGDREASGYTF	TGTGCCAGCAGCCCGGAGGGAGACAGGGAGGCGAGCGGCTACACCTTC
-	TRBJ2-5	13	TRBV7-9	many	CASSLERVETQYF	TGTGCCAGCAGCTTAGAGAGAGTGGAGACCCAGTACTTC
TRBD2	TRBJ2-1	16	TRBV30	many	CAWSVTGTSGNNEQFF	TGTGCCTGGAGTGTAACCGGGACTAGCGGCAACAATGAGCAGTTCTTC
-	TRBJ2-7	15	TRBV12-3/TRBV12-4	many	CASSFGRTTDYEQYF	TGTGCCAGCAGTTTTGGCAGGACCACCGACTACGAGCAGTACTTC
-	TRBJ1-2	10	TRBV29-1	few	CSVGTRGYTF	TGCAGCGTTGGGACGAGGGGCTACACCTTC
-	TRBJ2-5	11	TRBV29-1	many	CSVVGQETQYF	TGCAGCGTTGTGGGGCAAGAGACCCAGTACTTC
TRBD2	TRBJ2-1	16	TRBV5-1	-	CASSGNSGGFNNEQFF	TGCGCCAGCAGCGGGAATAGCGGGGGGTTCAACAATGAGCAGTTCTTC
-	TRBJ1-1	16	TRBV12-3/TRBV12-4	many	CASSFFLRRENTEAFF	TGTGCCAGCAGTTTTTTCCTCAGGCGGGAGAACACTGAAGCTTTCTTT
-	TRBJ2-4	14	TRBV24-1	many	CATSDPGRGNIQYF	TGTGCCACCAGTGACCCGGGACGGGGAAACATTCAGTACTTC
TRBD1	TRBJ2-5	13	TRBV20-1	many	CSARRDSTETQYF	TGCAGTGCTCGAAGGGACAGCACGGAGACCCAGTACTTC
TRBD1	TRBJ2-1	13	TRBV20-1	many	CSARPRGQYEQFF	TGCAGTGCTAGACCGAGGGGGCAGTATGAGCAGTTCTTC
-	TRBJ2-7	13	TRBV28	once	CASSSPTTYEQYF	TGTGCCAGCAGTTCCCCTACTACCTACGAGCAGTACTTC
TRBD2	TRBJ2-2	15	TRBV2	many	CASSPSGRGGGELFF	TGTGCCAGCAGTCCTAGCGGGAGGGGCGGCGGGGAGCTGTTTTTT
-	TRBJ2-3	15	TRBV3-1	many	CASRVSGTPTDTQYF	TGTGCCAGCAGGGTTTCCGGGACTCCCACAGATACGCAGTATTTT
TRBD2	TRBJ2-1	15	TRBV12-5	many	CASGLGSGSFNEQFF	TGTGCTAGTGGTTTGGGTAGCGGGAGTTTCAATGAGCAGTTCTTC
-	TRBJ2-7	15	TRBV7-2	many	CASSLLTPITYEQYF	TGTGCCAGCAGCTTATTGACCCCCATTACCTACGAGCAGTACTTC
-	TRBJ2-7	12	TRBV6-4	few	CASSVARYEQYF	TGTGCCAGCAGTGTGGCAAGGTACGAGCAGTACTTC
-	TRBJ2-3	14	TRBV11-2	many	CASSLGGSGDTQYF	TGTGCCAGCAGCTTAGGGGGGAGTGGAGATACGCAGTATTTT
TRBD1	TRBJ2-1	16	TRBV3-1	many	CASSQGPGQGYNEQFF	TGTGCCAGCAGCCAAGGGCCGGGACAGGGGTACAATGAGCAGTTCTTC
-	TRBJ1-1	12	TRBV20-1	many	CSGPWRWTEAFF	TGCAGTGGCCCGTGGAGGTGGACTGAAGCTTTCTTT
TRBD2	TRBJ2-1	17	TRBV28	-	CASITHPGLAGANEQFF	TGTGCCAGCATCACCCATCCGGGACTAGCGGGAGCCAATGAGCAGTTCTTC
-	TRBJ1-1	14	TRBV18	many	CASSPGMVNTEAFF	TGTGCCAGCTCTCCGGGGATGGTGAACACTGAAGCTTTCTTT
-	TRBJ1-1	13	TRBV30	many	CAWNRQGNTEAFF	TGTGCCTGGAATCGCCAGGGGAACACTGAAGCTTTCTTT
-	TRBJ2-3	16	TRBV28	many	CASSPGAETSTDTQYF	TGTGCCAGCAGCCCGGGGGCGGAGACTTCCACAGATACGCAGTATTTT
TRBD1	TRBJ1-1	17	TRBV18	few	CASSPQGALIMNTEAFF	TGTGCCAGCTCACCCCAGGGGGCGCTTATCATGAACACTGAAGCTTTCTTT
-	TRBJ2-7	12	TRBV2	many	CASSDRSYEQYF	TGTGCCAGCAGTGACAGATCCTACGAGCAGTACTTC
TRBD1	TRBJ1-2	14	TRBV6-1	-	CASSQTGGNYGYTF	TGTGCCAGCAGTCAGACAGGGGGGAACTATGGCTACACCTTC
-	TRBJ1-6	13	TRBV2	many	CASSGDHNSPLHF	TGTGCCAGCAGTGGGGACCATAATTCACCCCTCCACTTT
-	TRBJ1-2	12	TRBV20-1	few	CSAIGQHYGYTF	TGCAGTGCGATCGGACAGCACTATGGCTACACCTTC
-	TRBJ2-5	14	TRBV5-6	few	CASHSQGQEETQYF	TGTGCCAGCCACTCACAGGGTCAAGAAGAGACCCAGTACTTC
-	TRBJ1-1	14	TRBV2	few	CASGSDRFYTEAFF	TGTGCCAGTGGGAGTGACAGGTTTTACACTGAAGCTTTCTTT
-	TRBJ2-3	13	TRBV12-3/TRBV12-4	few	CASSSLITDTQYF	TGTGCCAGCAGCTCCTTGATCACAGATACGCAGTATTTT
-	TRBJ1-5	13	TRBV6-2/TRBV6-3	-	CASSWHRVEPQHF	TGTGCCAGCAGTTGGCACAGGGTTGAGCCCCAGCATTTT
-	TRBJ2-3	14	TRBV6-5	-	CASSTDGITDTQYF	TGTGCCAGCAGTACTGACGGGATCACAGATACGCAGTATTTT
-	TRBJ1-1	14	TRBV9	-	CASSSSRGNTEAFF	TGTGCCAGCAGCTCTAGCCGGGGGAACACTGAAGCTTTCTTT
-	TRBJ1-1	15	TRBV30	many	CAWNDGDPRDTEAFF	TGTGCCTGGAACGACGGGGACCCCAGGGACACTGAAGCTTTCTTT